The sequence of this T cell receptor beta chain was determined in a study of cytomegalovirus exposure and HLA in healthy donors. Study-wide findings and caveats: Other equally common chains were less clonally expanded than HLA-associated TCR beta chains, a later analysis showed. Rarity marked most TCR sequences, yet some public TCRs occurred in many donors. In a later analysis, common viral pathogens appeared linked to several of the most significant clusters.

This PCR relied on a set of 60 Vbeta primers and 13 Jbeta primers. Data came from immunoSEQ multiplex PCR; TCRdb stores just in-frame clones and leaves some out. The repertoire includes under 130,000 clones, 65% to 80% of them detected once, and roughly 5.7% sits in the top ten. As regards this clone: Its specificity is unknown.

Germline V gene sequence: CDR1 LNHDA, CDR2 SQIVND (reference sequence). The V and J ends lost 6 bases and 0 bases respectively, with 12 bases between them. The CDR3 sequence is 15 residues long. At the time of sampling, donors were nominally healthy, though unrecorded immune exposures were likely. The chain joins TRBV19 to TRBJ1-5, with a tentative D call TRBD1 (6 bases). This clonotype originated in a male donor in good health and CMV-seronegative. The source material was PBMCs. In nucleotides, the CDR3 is TGTGCCAGTAGGGGGGGGCACCTTAGCAATCAGCCCCAGCATTTT. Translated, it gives CASRGGHLSNQPQHF.